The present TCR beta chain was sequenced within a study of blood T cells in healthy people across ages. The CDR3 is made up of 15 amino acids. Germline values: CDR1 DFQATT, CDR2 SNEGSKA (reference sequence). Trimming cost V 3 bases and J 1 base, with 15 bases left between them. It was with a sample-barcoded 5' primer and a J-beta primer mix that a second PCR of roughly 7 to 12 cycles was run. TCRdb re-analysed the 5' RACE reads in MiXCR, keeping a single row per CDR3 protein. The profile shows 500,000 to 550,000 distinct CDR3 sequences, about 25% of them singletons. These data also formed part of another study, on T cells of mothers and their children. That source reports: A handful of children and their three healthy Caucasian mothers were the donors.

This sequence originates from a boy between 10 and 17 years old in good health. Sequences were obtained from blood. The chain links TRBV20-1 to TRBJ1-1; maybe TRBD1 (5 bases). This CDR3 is CSARGRAGPNTEAFF. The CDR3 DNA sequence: TGCAGTGCTAGGGGACGGGCAGGGCCGAACACTGAAGCTTTCTTT.